The rows below give T cell receptor beta chains drawn from one sample of a study of cytomegalovirus exposure and HLA in healthy donors. Sequencing used immunoSEQ multiplex PCR; TCRdb keeps in-frame clones, though not all of them. Of 150,000 to 200,000 clones listed, over 80% are singletons. Sequenced: PBMCs. The receptors derive from a man aged 30 to 45 in good health and CMV-seropositive. Both conserved end residues are part of each CDR3. The order of the fields is CDR3 DNA, CDR3 protein, clone size, J gene, D gene, V gene. The D gene is left open where the match is weak. Size tells how often a clone was seen (once, few, many) or the class of an expanded clone, and some rows leave it out.

CDR3 DNA: TGTGCCAGCAGTTACTCGAGTGGAGGGGTCGGCTACACCTTC; CDR3 protein: CASSYSSGGVGYTF; clone size: .; J gene: TRBJ1-2; D gene: .; V gene: TRBV6-5
CDR3 DNA: TGTGCCAGCTTACCAACAGGTGACATGAACACTGAAGCTTTCTTT; CDR3 protein: CASLPTGDMNTEAFF; clone size: .; J gene: TRBJ1-1; D gene: .; V gene: TRBV2
CDR3 DNA: TGCAGCGTTGAGGACAGTTGGAACACTGAAGCTTTCTTT; CDR3 protein: CSVEDSWNTEAFF; clone size: .; J gene: TRBJ1-1; D gene: .; V gene: TRBV29-1
CDR3 DNA: TGCGCCAGCAGCGTGAAAGCGGGGGCCTTCTACGAGCAGTACTTC; CDR3 protein: CASSVKAGAFYEQYF; clone size: .; J gene: TRBJ2-7; D gene: TRBD2; V gene: TRBV10-1
CDR3 DNA: TGTGCCAGCAGCTTCTACAGGGAACTCTTGGAGACCCAGTACTTC; CDR3 protein: CASSFYRELLETQYF; clone size: .; J gene: TRBJ2-5; D gene: .; V gene: TRBV7-9
CDR3 DNA: TGTGCCAGCAGTTTTGGGCCGGGGGGCTACGAGCAGTACTTC; CDR3 protein: CASSFGPGGYEQYF; clone size: .; J gene: TRBJ2-7; D gene: TRBD2; V gene: TRBV27
CDR3 DNA: TGTGCCAGCAGCTTAGGGACTAGCGGGGGGCGACGCACAGATACGCAGTATTTT; CDR3 protein: CASSLGTSGGRRTDTQYF; clone size: .; J gene: TRBJ2-3; D gene: TRBD2; V gene: TRBV11-2
CDR3 DNA: TGTGCCAGTAGCCGGACTCAAAAAACAGATACGCAGTATTTT; CDR3 protein: CASSRTQKTDTQYF; clone size: .; J gene: TRBJ2-3; D gene: .; V gene: TRBV19
CDR3 DNA: TGTGCCAGCAGTTACCCGGGAGAGACCCAGTACTTC; CDR3 protein: CASSYPGETQYF; clone size: .; J gene: TRBJ2-5; D gene: .; V gene: TRBV6-6
CDR3 DNA: TGTGCCAGCAGTGCCCCTGTAGGGGTAATGGACATTCAGTACTTC; CDR3 protein: CASSAPVGVMDIQYF; clone size: .; J gene: TRBJ2-4; D gene: .; V gene: TRBV2
CDR3 DNA: TGCGCCAGCAGCTTTGGACTAGCGGGGACTTCTGGGGCCAACGTCCTGACTTTC; CDR3 protein: CASSFGLAGTSGANVLTF; clone size: .; J gene: TRBJ2-6; D gene: TRBD2; V gene: TRBV5-1
CDR3 DNA: TGTGCCAGCAGCAAGACAGGGGCCTATGGCTACACCTTC; CDR3 protein: CASSKTGAYGYTF; clone size: .; J gene: TRBJ1-2; D gene: TRBD1; V gene: TRBV5-6
CDR3 DNA: TGTGCCAGCAGTGAAATCTCCTCAGGGGAGACCCAGTACTTC; CDR3 protein: CASSEISSGETQYF; clone size: .; J gene: TRBJ2-5; D gene: .; V gene: TRBV6-1
CDR3 DNA: TGTGCCAGCAGCTTATTTGGGGGCGGGAGCCAAGAGACCCAGTACTTC; CDR3 protein: CASSLFGGGSQETQYF; clone size: .; J gene: TRBJ2-5; D gene: .; V gene: TRBV11-2
CDR3 DNA: TGTGCCAGCAGCTGGACAGACGAGAGCAATCAGCCCCAGCATTTT; CDR3 protein: CASSWTDESNQPQHF; clone size: .; J gene: TRBJ1-5; D gene: .; V gene: TRBV5-5
CDR3 DNA: TGCGCCAGCAGCCAAGAGCCGGGTTTCTTCGGCTACACCTTC; CDR3 protein: CASSQEPGFFGYTF; clone size: .; J gene: TRBJ1-2; D gene: .; V gene: TRBV4-1
CDR3 DNA: TGCGCCAGCAGTGGGGGCCCAACCCTGGCAGCTTTCTTT; CDR3 protein: CASSGGPTLAAFF; clone size: .; J gene: TRBJ1-1; D gene: .; V gene: TRBV10-2
CDR3 DNA: TGCGCCAGCAGCTTGGGACAGGGGGCCTACGAGCAGTACTTC; CDR3 protein: CASSLGQGAYEQYF; clone size: few; J gene: TRBJ2-7; D gene: TRBD1; V gene: TRBV5-1
CDR3 DNA: TGTGCCAGCAGTGAAGCAACGGGAAGACGCACTGAAGCTTTCTTT; CDR3 protein: CASSEATGRRTEAFF; clone size: .; J gene: TRBJ1-1; D gene: .; V gene: TRBV6-1
CDR3 DNA: TGTGCCAGCAGTTACTCAAGCGGGCAGATCTACAATGAGCAGTTCTTC; CDR3 protein: CASSYSSGQIYNEQFF; clone size: .; J gene: TRBJ2-1; D gene: .; V gene: TRBV6-5
CDR3 DNA: TGTGCCAGCAGCCCTAAGGGACTAAGCTACAATGAGCAGTTCTTC; CDR3 protein: CASSPKGLSYNEQFF; clone size: .; J gene: TRBJ2-1; D gene: TRBD2; V gene: TRBV7-3
CDR3 DNA: TGCGCCAGCAGCCAATGGACAGGGAATTCCTACGAGCAGTACTTC; CDR3 protein: CASSQWTGNSYEQYF; clone size: once; J gene: TRBJ2-7; D gene: TRBD1; V gene: TRBV4-3
CDR3 DNA: TGTGCCAGTAGTGTCCAGGATTACACTGAAGCTTTCTTT; CDR3 protein: CASSVQDYTEAFF; clone size: .; J gene: TRBJ1-1; D gene: .; V gene: TRBV19
CDR3 DNA: TGTGCCAGCAGTGTGGACAGGACCCTCGGCTACACCTTC; CDR3 protein: CASSVDRTLGYTF; clone size: few; J gene: TRBJ1-2; D gene: TRBD1; V gene: TRBV2
CDR3 DNA: TGTGCCACCAGCAGAGATGGGGGGCAAGAGACCCAGTACTTC; CDR3 protein: CATSRDGGQETQYF; clone size: few; J gene: TRBJ2-5; D gene: .; V gene: TRBV15
CDR3 DNA: TGTGCCAGCAGTGAAGGAACGGGTCCGACCTACGAGCAGTACTTC; CDR3 protein: CASSEGTGPTYEQYF; clone size: once; J gene: TRBJ2-7; D gene: .; V gene: TRBV2
CDR3 DNA: TGCGCCAGCAGCCGATGGGGGGGGACACCGGACGGCGGGGAGCTGTTTTTT; CDR3 protein: CASSRWGGTPDGGELFF; clone size: .; J gene: TRBJ2-2; D gene: .; V gene: TRBV4-1
CDR3 DNA: TGTGCCAGCAGCTTCGGTAACACTGAAGCTTTCTTT; CDR3 protein: CASSFGNTEAFF; clone size: .; J gene: TRBJ1-1; D gene: .; V gene: TRBV11-2
CDR3 DNA: TGTGCCAGCAGTTATGTAGGAGAAGAGACCCAGTACTTC; CDR3 protein: CASSYVGEETQYF; clone size: .; J gene: TRBJ2-5; D gene: .; V gene: TRBV27
CDR3 DNA: TGTGCCAGCAGCTCGCCCGGACTAGCGGGGGGGCCTGAGCAGTTCTTC; CDR3 protein: CASSSPGLAGGPEQFF; clone size: .; J gene: TRBJ2-1; D gene: TRBD2; V gene: TRBV5-4
CDR3 DNA: TGTGCCAGCAGGCAACAGGGCCCAGAGACCCAGTACTTC; CDR3 protein: CASRQQGPETQYF; clone size: .; J gene: TRBJ2-5; D gene: .; V gene: TRBV6-1
CDR3 DNA: TGTGCCAGCTCACGGACGGCGACAGGGGGTTCACCCCTCCACTTT; CDR3 protein: CASSRTATGGSPLHF; clone size: .; J gene: TRBJ1-6; D gene: TRBD1; V gene: TRBV18
CDR3 DNA: TGCGCCAGCAGCCATCCCACTAGCGGGGGCACAGATACGCAGTATTTT; CDR3 protein: CASSHPTSGGTDTQYF; clone size: .; J gene: TRBJ2-3; D gene: TRBD2; V gene: TRBV4-1
CDR3 DNA: TGTGCCAGCAGCTTACGTGTGAGGGGGGGGGCCTCGGACTATGGCTACACCTTC; CDR3 protein: CASSLRVRGGASDYGYTF; clone size: few; J gene: TRBJ1-2; D gene: .; V gene: TRBV7-9
CDR3 DNA: TGTGCCAGCGGGACGGGGGGGAGCGAAGGAGGCTACACCTTC; CDR3 protein: CASGTGGSEGGYTF; clone size: .; J gene: TRBJ1-2; D gene: .; V gene: TRBV7-3